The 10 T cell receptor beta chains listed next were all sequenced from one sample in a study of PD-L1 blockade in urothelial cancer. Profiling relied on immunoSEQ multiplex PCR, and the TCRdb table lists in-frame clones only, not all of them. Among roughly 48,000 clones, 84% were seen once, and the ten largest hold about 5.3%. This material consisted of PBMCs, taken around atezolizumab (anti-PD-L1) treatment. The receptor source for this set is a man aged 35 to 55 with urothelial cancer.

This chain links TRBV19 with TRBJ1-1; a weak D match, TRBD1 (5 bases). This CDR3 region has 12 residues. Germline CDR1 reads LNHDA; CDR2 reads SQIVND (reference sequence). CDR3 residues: CASTERYTEAFF. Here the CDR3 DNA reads TGTGCTTCGACAGAACGTTACACTGAAGCTTTCTTT.

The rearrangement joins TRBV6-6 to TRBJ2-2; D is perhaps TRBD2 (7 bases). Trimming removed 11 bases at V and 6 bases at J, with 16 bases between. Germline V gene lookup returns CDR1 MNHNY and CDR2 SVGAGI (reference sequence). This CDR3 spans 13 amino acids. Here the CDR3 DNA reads TGTGCCTTGCGGAGGGAGGGGGCCGGGGAGCTGTTTTTT. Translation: CALRREGAGELFF.

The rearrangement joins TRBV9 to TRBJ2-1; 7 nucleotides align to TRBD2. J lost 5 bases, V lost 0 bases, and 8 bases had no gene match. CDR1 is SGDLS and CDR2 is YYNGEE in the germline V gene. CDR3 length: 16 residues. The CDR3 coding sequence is TGTGCCAGCAGCGTAGGCGGACTAGGTCAGAACAATGAGCAGTTCTTC. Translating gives CASSVGGLGQNNEQFF.

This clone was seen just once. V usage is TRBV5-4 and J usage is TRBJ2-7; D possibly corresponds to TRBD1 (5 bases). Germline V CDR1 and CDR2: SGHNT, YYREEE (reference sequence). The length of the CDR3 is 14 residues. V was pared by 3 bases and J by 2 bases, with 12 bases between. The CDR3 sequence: CASSSTGYPYEQYF. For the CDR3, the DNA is TGTGCCAGCAGCTCCACAGGATACCCCTACGAGCAGTACTTC.

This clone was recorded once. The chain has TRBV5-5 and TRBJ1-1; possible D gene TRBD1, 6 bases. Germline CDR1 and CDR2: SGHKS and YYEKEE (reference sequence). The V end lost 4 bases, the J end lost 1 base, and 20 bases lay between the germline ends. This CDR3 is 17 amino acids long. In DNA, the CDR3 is TGTGCCAGCAGCCCGGGACACCTTGAGGAGGCGAACACTGAAGCTTTCTTT. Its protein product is CASSPGHLEEANTEAFF.

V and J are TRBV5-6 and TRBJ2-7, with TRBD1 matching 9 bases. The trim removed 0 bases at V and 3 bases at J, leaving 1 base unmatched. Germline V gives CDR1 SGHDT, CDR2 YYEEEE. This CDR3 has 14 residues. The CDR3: CASSLGQGDYEQYF. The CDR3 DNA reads TGTGCCAGCAGCTTGGGACAGGGGGACTACGAGCAGTACTTC. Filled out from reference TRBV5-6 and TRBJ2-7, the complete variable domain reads DAGVTQSPTHLIKTRGQQVTLRCSPKSGHDTVSWYQQALGQGPQFIFQYYEEEERQRGNFPDRFSGHQFPNYSSELNVNALLLGDSALYLCASSLGQGDYEQYFGPGTRLTVT.

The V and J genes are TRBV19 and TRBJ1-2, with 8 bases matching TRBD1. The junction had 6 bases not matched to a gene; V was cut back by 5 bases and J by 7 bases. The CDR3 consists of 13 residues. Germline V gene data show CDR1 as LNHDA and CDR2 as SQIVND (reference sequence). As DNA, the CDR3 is TGTGCCAGTAGTGTGGACAGGGATAGTGGCTACACCTTC. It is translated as CASSVDRDSGYTF.

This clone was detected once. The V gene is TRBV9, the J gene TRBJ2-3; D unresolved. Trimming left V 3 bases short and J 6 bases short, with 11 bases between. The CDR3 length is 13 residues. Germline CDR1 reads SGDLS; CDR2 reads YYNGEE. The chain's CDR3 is CASSAPGSDTQYF. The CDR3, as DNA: TGTGCCAGCAGCGCCCCCGGGTCTGATACGCAGTATTTT.

CDR3 protein: CASRSLAATNTGELFF. CDR3 coding DNA: TGTGCCAGCAGGTCCCTAGCGGCCACCAACACCGGGGAGCTGTTTTTT. The genes are TRBV11-2 and TRBJ2-2, with TRBD2 matching 7 bases. Germline assignment: CDR1 SGHAT and CDR2 FQNNGV. With V trimmed by 6 bases and J by 2 bases, 9 bases remained unmatched. The CDR3 loop spans 16 amino acids.

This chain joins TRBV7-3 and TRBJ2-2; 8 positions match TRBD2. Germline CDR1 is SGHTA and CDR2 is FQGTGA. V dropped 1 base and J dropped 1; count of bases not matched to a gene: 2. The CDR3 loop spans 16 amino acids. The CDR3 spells CASSLRAGGNTGELFF. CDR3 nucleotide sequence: TGTGCCAGCAGCTTAAGGGCGGGAGGGAACACCGGGGAGCTGTTTTTT.